This entry lists 12 T cell receptor beta chains sequenced from one sample in a study of T cells expressing NK-cell markers. Each CDR3 protein gets one entry in TCRdb, which reprocessed the 5' RACE reads and gives no DNA. The listing contains 200,000 to 300,000 distinct CDR3 sequences. The sequenced sample consisted of blood T cells: a sorted CD56 or NKG2C T cell subset, CD4+ or CD8+ T cells, or bulk PBMC T cells (not recorded which). The receptors originated from a man younger than 30 in good health.

The V call is TRBV20-1, the J call TRBJ1-5. The CDR3 totals 12 residues. The germline gives CDR1 DFQATT, CDR2 SNEGSKA (reference sequence). Here the CDR3 reads CSARDWDQPQHF.

The chain links TRBV4-2 to TRBJ2-6; TCRdb indicates TRBD1, and absent DNA this call remains unverified. Germline V CDR1 and CDR2: LGHNA, YNFKEQ. CDR3 length: 17 residues. CDR3 sequence: CASSQEGRLSGANVLTF.

V usage is TRBV29-1 and J usage is TRBJ2-1. Looked up from germline, CDR1 is SQVTM and CDR2 is ANQGSEA. This CDR3 is built from 14 residues. The CDR3 sequence is CSVAPTPSYNEQFF.

The CDR3 reads CASSEGPYEQYF. The rearrangement uses TRBV14 and TRBJ2-7; TCRdb's D call, TRBD1, is unchecked because there is no DNA. Germline lookup yields CDR1 SGHDN and CDR2 FVKESK. The CDR3 contains 12 residues.

This rearrangement joins TRBV5-6 to TRBJ2-1; the D gene TCRdb calls, TRBD2, cannot be checked with no DNA. The CDR3 has 17 amino acids. CDR1 is SGHDT, CDR2 YYEEEE, per germline. This CDR3 is CASSLARLAGGYNEQFF.

The chain is built from TRBV10-1 and TRBJ2-2. In germline, CDR1 is WNHNN, CDR2 SYGVQD (reference sequence). CDR3 length: 13 amino acids. CDR3 sequence: CASSVRETGELFF.

This sequence joins TRBV7-2 and TRBJ2-7; TCRdb names TRBD1, which stays unverified in the absence of DNA. The CDR3 length is 15 residues. The germline gives CDR1 SGHTA, CDR2 FQGNSA. The CDR3 here is CASSYLGQSIYEQYF.

The CDR3 loop is CASSQGNSGSSDTQYF. The V and J genes are TRBV4-2 and TRBJ2-3; TCRdb reports TRBD2, a call that lacks DNA to check it against. The germline V gene encodes CDR1 LGHNA and CDR2 YNFKEQ. CDR3 length: 16 residues.

The V call is TRBV20-1, the J call TRBJ2-2. The CDR3 loop spans 16 amino acids. Germline CDR1 DFQATT, CDR2 SNEGSKA (reference sequence). CDR3 amino acids: CSASRSAKSNTGELFF.

The rearrangement uses TRBV5-1 and TRBJ1-1. The germline gives CDR1 SGHRS, CDR2 YFSETQ. This CDR3 comprises 15 residues. CDR3 amino acids: CASRPGTLEGGEAFF.

The CDR3 protein is CASSSPTGGGETQYF. The chain recombines TRBV28 with TRBJ2-5; lacking DNA, the TRBD1 call made by TCRdb goes unchecked. CDR1 is MDHEN and CDR2 is SYDVKM in the germline V gene. The CDR3 is 15 amino acids. The whole variable domain, remainder taken from reference TRBV28 and TRBJ2-5, is DVKVTQSSRYLVKRTGEKVFLECVQDMDHENMFWYRQDPGLGLRLIYFSYDVKMKEKGDIPEGYSVSREKKERFSLILESASTNQTSMYLCASSSPTGGGETQYFGPGTRLLVL.

The gene calls are TRBV29-1 and TRBJ2-1; absent DNA, TCRdb's TRBD1 call cannot be checked. CDR1 and CDR2 (germline): SQVTM, ANQGSEA. The CDR3 runs to 13 residues. CDR3 protein: CSVDSWGDNEQFF.